Below are 32 T cell receptor beta chains sequenced from a single sample in a study of cytomegalovirus exposure and HLA in healthy donors. Assay used: immunoSEQ multiplex PCR; TCRdb lists only in-frame clones, some missing. The data show 180,000 or so clones, with roughly 86% seen just once and around 7.2% held by the top ten. The sequencing input was PBMCs. The receptors come from a man under 40 in good health and CMV-seropositive.

This sequence joins TRBV15 and TRBJ2-2; D is undetermined. This CDR3 spans 14 amino acids. V lost 0 bases and J 2 bases, leaving 4 bases between the germline ends. Looked up from germline, CDR1 is LNHNV and CDR2 is YYDKDF (reference sequence). Written as DNA, the CDR3 is TGTGCCACCAGCAGAGAAATAAACACCGGGGAGCTGTTTTTT. Protein product: CATSREINTGELFF.

The chain employs TRBV29-1 and TRBJ1-4, with a weak D call TRBD1 (5 bases). V lost 5 bases, J lost 0 bases, and 13 bases lay in between. CDR1 is SQVTM, CDR2 ANQGSEA, per germline. The CDR3 length is 15 residues. The CDR3 nucleotides read TGCAGCGTTAAAGGGACGAGCGCAACTAATGAAAAACTGTTTTTT. This gives the protein CSVKGTSATNEKLFF.

The chain uses TRBV19 and TRBJ2-5, with D possibly matching TRBD2 (5 bases). Trimming cost V 3 bases and J 5 bases, with 10 bases left between them. Germline V CDR1 and CDR2: LNHDA, SQIVND (reference sequence). The CDR3 length is 13 residues. For the CDR3, the DNA is TGTGCCAGTAGTATCTTAGGGAGCGAGACCCAGTACTTC. It encodes CASSILGSETQYF.

The chain carries TRBV11-3 and TRBJ2-7, with no clear D. V lost 1 base and J lost 7, with 20 bases in between. The germline gives CDR1 SGHNT, CDR2 YENEEA. This CDR3 contains 16 residues. In DNA, the CDR3 is TGTGCCAGCAGCTTAGGGGCCGTTTGGAGAGCCGGGGAGCAGTACTTC. It translates to CASSLGAVWRAGEQYF.

The chain links TRBV7-2 to TRBJ1-2; D possibly corresponds to TRBD1 (5 bases). Trimming shortened V by 4 bases and J by 2 bases, and 8 bases separated the two germline ends. Germline V gene lookup returns CDR1 SGHTA and CDR2 FQGNSA. The CDR3 runs 13 residues. The chain's CDR3 is CASSSGGNYGYTF. Written as DNA, the CDR3 is TGTGCCAGCAGCTCCGGGGGGAACTATGGCTACACCTTC.

This clone was counted a few times. J is TRBJ2-5 and V is TRBV7-2, with D possibly being TRBD2 (5 bases). Germline V gene data show CDR1 as SGHTA and CDR2 as FQGNSA. CDR3 length: 13 amino acids. With 7 bases removed from V and 2 bases from J, the gap between germline ends came to 11 bases. CDR3 amino acids: CASTNGLQETQYF. DNA of the CDR3: TGTGCCAGCACCAATGGACTTCAAGAGACCCAGTACTTC.

The CDR3 loop is CASRRQGYGYTF. The CDR3 DNA sequence: TGTGCCAGCAGGAGACAGGGGTATGGCTACACCTTC. This chain joins TRBV2 and TRBJ1-2; 8 nucleotides line up with TRBD1. Germline V gene lookup returns CDR1 SNHLY and CDR2 FYNNEI. This CDR3 has 12 residues. V was pared by 6 bases and J by 5 bases, with 2 bases of the junction left unmatched.

This chain connects TRBV6-5 to TRBJ2-6; no firm D call. Germline assignment: CDR1 MNHEY and CDR2 SVGAGI. This CDR3 comprises 14 residues. Trimming took off 1 base at V and 4 bases at J, with 5 bases between the two ends. The CDR3 DNA reads TGTGCCAGCAGTTACTTCAAAGGGGCCAACGTCCTGACTTTC. Amino acid sequence: CASSYFKGANVLTF.

This rearrangement joins TRBV4-3 to TRBJ1-1; D not resolved. The V gene's germline CDR1 is LGHNA and CDR2 YSLEER. CDR3 length: 14 amino acids. Trimming removed 3 bases from V and 3 bases from J, with 11 bases in between. DNA of the CDR3: TGCGCCAGCAGCCAGATCTCCGGGTACACTGAAGCTTTCTTT. It translates to CASSQISGYTEAFF.

The chain joins TRBV7-6 to TRBJ2-5, with D unresolved. The CDR3 loop spans 14 amino acids. Per the germline V gene, CDR1 is SGHVS and CDR2 is FNYEAQ. Trimming removed 6 bases from V and 5 bases from J, with 16 bases in between. DNA for the CDR3: TGTGCCAGCAGTCATAAGCTGGGTCGGGAGACCCAGTACTTC. Translated, it gives CASSHKLGRETQYF.

The chain combines TRBV5-1 with TRBJ1-5; D may be TRBD1 (6 bases). Trimming left V 4 bases short and J 3 bases short, with 14 bases between. Germline CDR1 reads SGHRS; CDR2 reads YFSETQ. This CDR3 spans 15 amino acids. CDR3 in amino acids: CASSAYGQSNQPQHF. CDR3 nucleotides: TGCGCCAGCAGCGCATACGGACAGTCCAATCAGCCCCAGCATTTT.

The V and J genes are TRBV19 and TRBJ2-7; D is uncertain. Trimming cost V 9 bases and J 3 bases, with 21 bases left between them. The V gene's germline CDR1 is LNHDA and CDR2 SQIVND (reference sequence). The CDR3 has 15 residues. This chain's CDR3 is CASRPGRASIYEQYF. In nucleotides, the CDR3 is TGTGCCAGCCGCCCTGGAAGGGCCTCGATCTACGAGCAGTACTTC.

The chain recombines TRBV5-1 with TRBJ1-1; no clear D gene. Trimming left V 0 bases short and J 4 bases short, with 7 bases between. There are 13 residues in the CDR3. The germline CDR1 and CDR2 sequences are SGHRS and YFSETQ. CDR3 sequence reads: CASSLVVSTEAFF. The CDR3, as DNA: TGCGCCAGCAGCTTGGTCGTCTCCACTGAAGCTTTCTTT.

The chain uses TRBV6-6 and TRBJ2-7; D is tentatively TRBD1 or TRBD2 (5 bases each). The CDR3 contains 15 residues. Germline CDR1 and CDR2: MNHNY and SVGAGI (reference sequence). Deletions cut 2 bases from V and 1 base from J, with 12 bases between. The CDR3 reads CASSYRDVISYEQYF. The CDR3 DNA follows: TGTGCCAGCAGTTACAGGGACGTTATATCCTACGAGCAGTACTTC.

The J gene is TRBJ2-5, the V gene TRBV29-1; tentative D call: TRBD1 (5 bases). The length of the CDR3 is 12 residues. Germline assignment: CDR1 SQVTM and CDR2 ANQGSEA. The CDR3 bases are TGCGGCCTTCAGGGTCGAGAAGAGACCCAGTACTTC. The encoded protein is CGLQGREETQYF.

This chain joins TRBV7-9 and TRBJ2-7; maybe TRBD2 (6 bases). The CDR3 consists of 14 residues. Between the trimmed V and J ends, which lost 5 bases and 2 bases, there was a span of 13 bases. Germline assignment: CDR1 SEHNR and CDR2 FQNEAQ (reference sequence). The CDR3 is CASSHGGPTYEQYF. Here the CDR3 DNA reads TGTGCCAGCAGCCACGGAGGGCCGACCTACGAGCAGTACTTC.

The chain combines TRBV9 with TRBJ1-3, with D hard to call. The CDR3 has 17 residues. Germline lookup yields CDR1 SGDLS and CDR2 YYNGEE. V lost 0 bases and J lost 1, with 14 bases in between. The CDR3: CASSVARAVGSGNTIYF. The CDR3 DNA is TGTGCCAGCAGCGTAGCTAGGGCAGTGGGATCTGGAAACACCATATATTTT. The whole variable domain, filled in from reference TRBV9 and TRBJ1-3, reads DSGVTQTPKHLITATGQRVTLRCSPRSGDLSVYWYQQSLDQGLQFLIQYYNGEERAKGNILERFSAQQFPDLHSELNLSSLELGDSALYFCASSVARAVGSGNTIYFGEGSWLTVV.

The rearrangement links TRBV4-1 to TRBJ2-7; 10 positions agree with TRBD2. CDR1 and CDR2 from the germline V gene are MGHRA and YSYEKL. V shed 0 bases, J shed 3 bases, and the junction held 2 bases outside the gene matches. CDR3 length equals 15 residues. The CDR3 region is CASSQDGTSVYEQYF. In nucleotides, the CDR3 is TGCGCCAGCAGCCAAGACGGGACTAGCGTCTACGAGCAGTACTTC.

The rearrangement links TRBV11-3 to TRBJ1-2; D call uncertain. V lost 3 bases and J 0 bases, leaving 14 bases between the germline ends. Per germline, CDR1 SGHNT and CDR2 YENEEA. The CDR3 has 16 amino acids. The CDR3 loop reads CASSFSRTITNYGYTF. DNA of the CDR3: TGTGCCAGCAGCTTCTCACGGACGATTACTAACTATGGCTACACCTTC.

V gene TRBV19 combines with J gene TRBJ1-1, with D uncertain. Deletions cut 3 bases from V and 0 bases from J, with 11 bases between. Germline-derived CDR1 and CDR2 are LNHDA and SQIVND (reference sequence). This CDR3 contains 15 residues. CDR3 in amino acids: CASSMGWGMNTEAFF. Written as DNA, the CDR3 is TGTGCCAGTAGTATGGGGTGGGGTATGAACACTGAAGCTTTCTTT.

This clone was picked up one time. The J gene is TRBJ2-7, the V gene TRBV27; TRBD2 aligns across 7 bases. V trimming: 7 bases; J trimming: 0 bases; junction bases outside the gene matches: 6. Germline values: CDR1 MNHEY, CDR2 SMNVEV (reference sequence). The CDR3 loop spans 14 amino acids. The CDR3 sequence is CASTSLANSYEQYF. Here the CDR3 DNA reads TGTGCCAGCACTTCACTAGCGAACTCCTACGAGCAGTACTTC.

The CDR3 spells CASSEIGRPNEKLFF. CDR3 coding DNA: TGTGCCAGCAGTGAAATAGGACGGCCTAATGAAAAACTGTTTTTT. The chain uses TRBV6-1 and TRBJ1-4; D gene ambiguous. Trimming stripped 2 bases from V and 3 bases from J, with 10 bases between. The CDR3 consists of 15 residues. Germline lookup yields CDR1 MNHNS and CDR2 SASEGT.

The CDR3 loop is CASKKGATEAFF. The CDR3 DNA is TGTGCCAGCAAGAAGGGGGCGACTGAAGCTTTCTTT. The chain uses TRBV19 and TRBJ1-1, with 7 bases fitting TRBD1. The V gene's germline CDR1 is LNHDA and CDR2 SQIVND (reference sequence). The V segment lost 9 bases and the J segment 5 bases; nucleotides outside the gene matches: 6. This CDR3 is 12 amino acids long. Looking up the rest from reference TRBV19 and TRBJ1-1 gives the full variable domain: DGGITQSPKYLFRKEGQNVTLSCEQNLNHDAMYWYRQDPGQGLRLIYYSQIVNDFQKGDIAEGYSVSREKKESFPLTVTSAQKNPTAFYLCASKKGATEAFFGQGTRLTVV.

The chain has TRBV10-3 and TRBJ1-5; D not certain. The CDR3 extends over 14 amino acids. Germline CDR1 and CDR2: ENHRY and SYGVKD. V was cut by 2 bases and J by 5 bases, with 10 bases left in between. Written as DNA, the CDR3 is TGTGCCATCAGTGAGGCCGGGAGCGATCAGCCCCAGCATTTT. Amino acid sequence: CAISEAGSDQPQHF.

This clone was counted a single time. The chain uses TRBV6-1 and TRBJ2-3, with D possibly TRBD2 on 7 matching bases. Germline V gene data show CDR1 as MNHNS and CDR2 as SASEGT. The V end lost 7 bases, the J end lost 11 bases, and 19 bases lay between the germline ends. The CDR3 is 13 residues long. The CDR3 DNA sequence: TGTGCCAGCACTCCTAGCGGCGGGGACAAGCAGTATTTT. Amino acids: CASTPSGGDKQYF.

V usage is TRBV10-2 and J usage is TRBJ2-1; TRBD2 matches at 15 bases. V lost 3 bases, J lost 10 bases, and 10 bases stayed unmatched. CDR1 and CDR2 (germline): WSHSY, SAAADI. The CDR3 extends over 17 amino acids. CDR3 nucleotides: TGCGCCAGCAGTGAAGGAGGACTAGCGGGAGGGCCTGGGGAGCAGTTCTTC. Translation: CASSEGGLAGGPGEQFF.

V is TRBV5-1 and J is TRBJ2-1; 11 bases align to TRBD2. CDR3 length equals 15 residues. Unmatched junction bases numbered 4, after V lost 0 bases and J lost 8 bases. In germline, CDR1 is SGHRS, CDR2 YFSETQ. The CDR3 spells CASSLVLAGVDEQFF. The DNA of the CDR3 is TGCGCCAGCAGCTTGGTACTAGCGGGAGTGGATGAGCAGTTCTTC.

This chain joins TRBV9 and TRBJ2-6, with D perhaps matching TRBD2 (5 bases). CDR1 and CDR2 from the germline V gene are SGDLS and YYNGEE. V lost 4 bases, J lost 0 bases, and 17 bases lay in between. The CDR3 runs 18 residues. The CDR3 DNA follows: TGTGCCAGCAGCCCCGAGGGAAGCCCCAACTCTGGGGCCAACGTCCTGACTTTC. Translation: CASSPEGSPNSGANVLTF.

V usage is TRBV4-3 and J usage is TRBJ2-5; 8 positions agree with TRBD2. V dropped 3 bases and J dropped 3; count of bases not matched to a gene: 3. The CDR3 loop spans 14 amino acids. CDR1 and CDR2 (germline): LGHNA, YSLEER. The CDR3 sequence: CASSHQRGKETQYF. The CDR3, as DNA: TGCGCCAGCAGCCACCAGCGGGGGAAAGAGACCCAGTACTTC.

The chain uses TRBV2 and TRBJ1-2; 7 bases fit TRBD1. The V segment lost 7 bases and the J segment 8 bases; nucleotides outside the gene matches: 10. Germline lookup yields CDR1 SNHLY and CDR2 FYNNEI. The CDR3 has 13 amino acids. CDR3 sequence (DNA): TGTGCCAGCATAGGAGACAGGGATAGAGGCTACACCTTC. Its protein product is CASIGDRDRGYTF.

Here the CDR3 reads CASSSGRNSNQPQHF. CDR3 bases: TGTGCCAGCAGTTCGGGCAGGAATAGCAATCAGCCCCAGCATTTT. This rearrangement joins TRBV2 to TRBJ1-5, with unresolved D. CDR1 and CDR2 (germline): SNHLY, FYNNEI. This CDR3 is built from 15 residues. Trimming cost V 5 bases and J 0 bases, with 11 bases left between them.

This clone appeared a single time. This sequence joins TRBV6-5 and TRBJ2-3; D is undetermined. Trimming shortened V by 6 bases and J by 2 bases, and 9 bases separated the two germline ends. Germline V CDR1 and CDR2: MNHEY, SVGAGI. There are 13 residues in the CDR3. The chain's CDR3 is CASRLPATDTQYF. As DNA, the CDR3 is TGTGCCAGCAGACTCCCTGCCACAGATACGCAGTATTTT.